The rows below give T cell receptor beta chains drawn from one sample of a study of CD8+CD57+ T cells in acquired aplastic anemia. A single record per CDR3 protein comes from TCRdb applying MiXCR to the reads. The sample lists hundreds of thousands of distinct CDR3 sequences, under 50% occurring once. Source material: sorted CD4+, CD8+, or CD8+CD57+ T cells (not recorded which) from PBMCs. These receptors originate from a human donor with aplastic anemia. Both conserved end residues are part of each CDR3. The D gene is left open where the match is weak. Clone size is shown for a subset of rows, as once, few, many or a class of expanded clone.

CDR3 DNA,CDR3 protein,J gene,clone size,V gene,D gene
TGTGCCAGCAGTGGTCTGGACAGGGCGGACACTGAAGCTTTCTTT,CASSGLDRADTEAFF,TRBJ1-1,NA,TRBV25-1,TRBD1
TGTGCCAGCAGGGCGACAGGATATCAGCCCCAGCATTTT,CASRATGYQPQHF,TRBJ1-5,once,TRBV7-2,NA
TGTGCCAGCAGTTTAACGGGACGCGATCAGCCCCAGCATTTT,CASSLTGRDQPQHF,TRBJ1-5,many,TRBV12-3/TRBV12-4,NA
TGTGCCAGCAGCGCACCCATCGACAGGGGGCGAGACACTGAAGCTTTCTTT,CASSAPIDRGRDTEAFF,TRBJ1-1,NA,TRBV7-9,TRBD1
TGTGCCAGCAGCTTAGTCGGATCAGCGATGAACACTGAAGCTTTCTTT,CASSLVGSAMNTEAFF,TRBJ1-1,NA,TRBV7-9,NA
TGTGCCAGCAGCTTAGGAGCCTTTACAGATACGCAGTATTTT,CASSLGAFTDTQYF,TRBJ2-3,many,TRBV11-3,NA
TGTGCCAGTAGTATCTGGGGGCGGACTAATTCACCCCTCCACTTT,CASSIWGRTNSPLHF,TRBJ1-6,NA,TRBV19,NA
TGTGCCATCAGTGAGCCTGGGACAGGCCTCGGGAACTCCTACGAGCAGTACTTC,CAISEPGTGLGNSYEQYF,TRBJ2-7,many,TRBV10-3,TRBD1
TGTGCCAGCAGTTACGGGGAGGATGGAAACACCATATATTTT,CASSYGEDGNTIYF,TRBJ1-3,many,TRBV6-2/TRBV6-3,NA
TGTGCCAGCAGTGAAATGGCGGGGGGCGGGACAGATACGCAGTATTTT,CASSEMAGGGTDTQYF,TRBJ2-3,many,TRBV2,TRBD2
TGTGCCAGTAGTGCCCAGGGGGCAGGGAACACCGGGGAGCTGTTTTTT,CASSAQGAGNTGELFF,TRBJ2-2,NA,TRBV19,TRBD1
TGTGCCAGCAGCTCGGACGGGGATGAAGGTGACACTGAAGCTTTCTTT,CASSSDGDEGDTEAFF,TRBJ1-1,many,TRBV7-8,NA
TGTGCCAGCAGCTTAGCAGGGAGCGGGGGGCGCACCATATATTTT,CASSLAGSGGRTIYF,TRBJ1-3,NA,TRBV7-8,NA
TGTGCCAGCAGCGCACGTCCCGGGACTAGCGGGGGGCCGGGCAATGAGCAGTTCTTC,CASSARPGTSGGPGNEQFF,TRBJ2-1,few,TRBV11-2,TRBD2